This T cell receptor (beta chain) comes out of a study of blood T cell repertoires in COVID-19. Looking at the study overall: There were acute and convalescent COVID-19 samples, and they came from the United States, Italy and Spain. T cells, B-cell-depleted T cells, or PBMCs provided the cDNA or gDNA that served as material.

This CDR3 contains 16 residues. V lost 3 bases and J lost 2; bases outside the gene matches: 5. The germline V gene encodes CDR1 SGHNT and CDR2 YYREEE (reference sequence). Original data processing: Nucleated cell counts were estimated from reference gene primer amplification. Assay: immunoSEQ multiplex PCR; the TCRdb copy retains only in-frame clones and omits some. V and J calls and clone size are those listed in that table; D and trimming were worked out from the DNA. Of about 330,000 clones detected, 80% to 90% appear once; the ten largest clones hold around 6.6%. Sequencing was done on a sample of peripheral blood. This TCR was recovered from a man between 18 and 35 years old who had recovered from COVID-19. The rearrangement uses TRBV5-4 and TRBJ2-2, with 9 nucleotides matching TRBD1. The CDR3 nucleotides are TGTGCCAGCAGCTCTGGGACAGGGCTTAACACCGGGGAGCTGTTTTTT. It codes for CASSSGTGLNTGELFF.